The next 29 T cell receptor beta chains were all read from a single sample in a study of T cell responses to AZD1222 COVID-19 vaccine. Assay: immunoSEQ multiplex PCR; the TCRdb copy retains only in-frame clones and omits some. The table includes fewer than 200,000 clones, around 94% detected once. The starting material was peripheral blood, obtained on day 0 of AZD1222 vaccination. These TCRs come from an adult in good health.

This rearrangement joins TRBV9 to TRBJ1-5; perhaps TRBD1 as D (6 bases). The CDR3 consists of 15 residues. The germline V and J ends were trimmed by 0 bases and 4 bases, with 11 bases remaining between them. In germline, CDR1 is SGDLS, CDR2 YYNGEE. The CDR3 region is CASSVGPTGNQPQHF. CDR3 in DNA: TGTGCCAGCAGCGTAGGTCCGACAGGTAATCAGCCCCAGCATTTT.

The table lists this clone with a count of one. In nucleotides, the CDR3 is TGTGCCAGCAGCCTTAACCCCTACGAGCAGTACTTC. Protein sequence: CASSLNPYEQYF. The genes are TRBV14 and TRBJ2-7; D ambiguous. There are 12 residues in the CDR3. Deletions cut 4 bases from V and 2 bases from J, with 6 bases between. Germline-derived CDR1 and CDR2 are SGHDN and FVKESK.

The chain carries TRBV4-1 and TRBJ1-2; possibly TRBD1 for D (6 bases). Germline values: CDR1 MGHRA, CDR2 YSYEKL. Trimming pared 3 bases from V and 2 bases from J, leaving 13 bases between. The CDR3 contains 15 residues. The DNA of the CDR3 is TGCGCCAGCAGCCACTTACAGGGTGTGAACTATGGCTACACCTTC. It yields the protein CASSHLQGVNYGYTF.

This clone was seen once. The chain is built from TRBV2 and TRBJ1-2; D gene unclear. The V end lost 3 bases, the J end lost 7 bases, and 12 bases lay between the germline ends. The CDR3 totals 13 residues. Germline V gene data show CDR1 as SNHLY and CDR2 as FYNNEI. For the CDR3, the DNA is TGTGCCAGCAGTGACAGTTACCACCCTGGCTACACCTTC. It is translated as CASSDSYHPGYTF.

CDR3 sequence reads: CASSSHGSGSTDTQYF. The CDR3, as DNA: TGTGCCAGCAGTTCCCATGGTAGCGGATCCACAGATACGCAGTATTTT. This sequence joins TRBV6-2 or TRBV6-3 and TRBJ2-3, with D perhaps matching TRBD2 (6 bases). The CDR3 is 16 residues long. Germline CDR1 and CDR2: MNHEY and SVGEGT. The ends were cut back, 4 bases at V and 2 bases at J, with 16 bases in the middle.

This rearrangement joins TRBV27 to TRBJ2-7, with 10 bases aligning to TRBD2. The germline gives CDR1 MNHEY, CDR2 SMNVEV (reference sequence). J was trimmed by 0 bases and V by 2 bases; bases with no gene match: 7. The CDR3 is made up of 17 amino acids. CDR3 protein: CASSLVFPSGSSYEQYF. In nucleotides, the CDR3 is TGTGCCAGCAGTTTAGTCTTCCCTAGCGGGAGCTCCTACGAGCAGTACTTC.

V gene TRBV19 combines with J gene TRBJ1-2; D gene uncertain. Germline CDR1 LNHDA, CDR2 SQIVND (reference sequence). The CDR3 is 12 amino acids. Trimming removed 10 bases at V and 7 bases at J, with 16 bases between. The CDR3 reads CATQQRTSGYTF. The CDR3 DNA reads as TGTGCCACCCAACAGAGAACCTCTGGCTACACCTTC.

The table lists this clone with a few counts. The gene calls are TRBV13 and TRBJ2-1, with D tentatively TRBD1 or TRBD2 (6 bases each). CDR3 length equals 17 residues. With 1 base removed from V and 0 bases from J, the gap between germline ends came to 13 bases. CDR1 is PRHDT and CDR2 is FYEKMQ in the germline V gene (reference sequence). The CDR3 spells CASSLVKQGLSYNEQFF. As DNA, the CDR3 is TGTGCCAGCAGCTTAGTCAAACAGGGACTCTCCTACAATGAGCAGTTCTTC. Looking up the rest from reference TRBV13 and TRBJ2-1 gives the full variable domain: AAGVIQSPRHLIKEKRETATLKCYPIPRHDTVYWYQQGPGQDPQFLISFYEKMQSDKGSIPDRFSAQQFSDYHSELNMSSLELGDSALYFCASSLVKQGLSYNEQFFGPGTRLTVL.

This sequence joins TRBV2 and TRBJ1-5; D is possibly TRBD1 (6 bases). CDR1 is SNHLY, CDR2 FYNNEI, per germline. V lost 10 bases and J lost 2, with 18 bases in between. The CDR3 sequence is 15 residues long. For the CDR3, the DNA is TGTGCCACTTCGAGGGGGGGGGCTGGCAATCAGCCCCAGCATTTT. It is translated as CATSRGGAGNQPQHF.

The chain uses TRBV5-6 and TRBJ2-1; TRBD2 agrees at 8 bases. The CDR3 is made up of 14 amino acids. Germline CDR1 is SGHDT and CDR2 is YYEEEE. J was trimmed by 9 bases and V by 4 bases; bases with no gene match: 9. Written as DNA, the CDR3 is TGTGCCAGCAGCACCGGGACTAGTTTAGGTGAGCAGTTCTTC. Translated: CASSTGTSLGEQFF.

The gene calls are TRBV7-9 and TRBJ2-7; 11 bases are a match to TRBD1. The trim removed 3 bases at V and 6 bases at J, leaving 1 base unmatched. CDR1 and CDR2 (germline): SEHNR, FQNEAQ (reference sequence). The CDR3 contains 13 residues. The CDR3 nucleotides read TGTGCCAGCAGCTTCGGGACAGGGGGCGAGCAGTACTTC. It codes for CASSFGTGGEQYF. Full variable domain (remainder filled in from reference TRBV7-9 and TRBJ2-7): DTGVSQNPRHKITKRGQNVTFRCDPISEHNRLYWYRQTLGQGPEFLTYFQNEAQLEKSRLLSDRFSAERPKGSFSTLEIQRTEQGDSAMYLCASSFGTGGEQYFGPGTRLTVT.

Here the CDR3 DNA reads TGTGCCAGCAGTTCTCAACCAGGGGACTATGGCTACACCTTC. It specifies CASSSQPGDYGYTF. The gene calls are TRBV6-5 and TRBJ1-2, with D maybe TRBD1 (6 bases). V lost 4 bases and J 3 bases, leaving 12 bases between the germline ends. This CDR3 has 14 amino acids. Germline V gene sequence: CDR1 MNHEY, CDR2 SVGAGI.

The rearrangement links TRBV6-1 to TRBJ2-1, with unresolved D. Germline-derived CDR1 and CDR2 are MNHNS and SASEGT. This CDR3 is 16 amino acids long. With 0 bases removed from V and 0 bases from J, the gap between germline ends came to 9 bases. The CDR3 DNA is TGTGCCAGCAGTGAAGCGCCTCTTCTCTCCTACAATGAGCAGTTCTTC. Protein: CASSEAPLLSYNEQFF.

The chain uses TRBV18 and TRBJ1-1, with D possibly TRBD1 on 6 matching bases. CDR3 size: 14 residues. V lost 0 bases, J lost 6 bases, and 11 bases lay in between. Germline lookup yields CDR1 KGHSH and CDR2 LQKENI. The CDR3 region is CASSPPQGEPEAFF. Written as DNA, the CDR3 is TGTGCCAGCTCACCACCACAGGGAGAGCCTGAAGCTTTCTTT.

The chain carries TRBV19 and TRBJ1-2, with D unresolved. In germline, CDR1 is LNHDA, CDR2 SQIVND (reference sequence). This CDR3 has 16 amino acids. Trimming took 0 bases from V and 2 from J, leaving 13 bases between them. The CDR3, as DNA: TGTGCCAGTAGTATAGATCCTCCACCTAGGAACTATGGCTACACCTTC. Translation gives CASSIDPPPRNYGYTF.

Here the CDR3 reads CASSFYLGTQYF. The CDR3 nucleotides are TGTGCCAGCAGCTTCTACTTAGGGACCCAGTACTTC. This chain connects TRBV7-6 to TRBJ2-5; D is unresolved. This CDR3 has 12 amino acids. V was trimmed by 3 bases and J by 7 bases, leaving 9 bases between them. From germline, CDR1 is SGHVS and CDR2 FNYEAQ.

The chain combines TRBV6-5 with TRBJ1-2; 8 positions agree with TRBD1. Looked up from germline, CDR1 is MNHEY and CDR2 is SVGAGI. The CDR3 contains 14 residues. With 6 bases clipped from V and 4 bases from J, the junction kept 7 bases outside the gene matches. This CDR3 reads CASRGGGTGYGYTF. In DNA form, the CDR3 reads TGTGCCAGCAGAGGAGGTGGGACAGGCTATGGCTACACCTTC.

This chain connects TRBV5-4 to TRBJ2-7; TRBD2 matches at 10 bases. This CDR3 is built from 17 residues. Germline lookup yields CDR1 SGHNT and CDR2 YYREEE (reference sequence). The V gene end was trimmed by 4 bases and the J gene end by 5 bases; junction bases not matched to a gene: 15. In DNA, the CDR3 is TGTGCCAGCAGCCCCCCCGGAGCGGGAGGGCCAAATAACGAGCAGTACTTC. It is translated as CASSPPGAGGPNNEQYF.

In DNA form, the CDR3 reads TGCGCCAGCAGCTTCGGAATAAAGGGAACTGAAGCTTTCTTT. Its translation: CASSFGIKGTEAFF. The V gene is TRBV5-1, the J gene TRBJ1-1; D is unclear. Germline V CDR1 and CDR2: SGHRS, YFSETQ. The CDR3 has 14 amino acids. V lost 2 bases and J 5 bases, leaving 13 bases between the germline ends.

The V and J genes are TRBV2 and TRBJ2-6, with unresolved D. Germline assignment: CDR1 SNHLY and CDR2 FYNNEI. The length of the CDR3 is 15 residues. V was cut by 4 bases and J by 0 bases, with 7 bases left in between. CDR3 sequence (DNA): TGTGCCAGCAGTGTCGACAACTCTGGGGCCAACGTCCTGACTTTC. Translating it yields CASSVDNSGANVLTF.

This chain links TRBV9 with TRBJ1-3; weak D call: TRBD1 (5 bases). Trimming removed 2 bases from V and 2 bases from J, with 5 bases in between. CDR3 length: 13 residues. CDR1 is SGDLS and CDR2 is YYNGEE in the germline V gene. In DNA form, the CDR3 reads TGTGCCAGCAGCGTGGACACTGGAAACACCATATATTTT. Protein sequence: CASSVDTGNTIYF.

The chain combines TRBV7-9 with TRBJ2-2; 9 positions agree with TRBD1. J lost 5 bases, V lost 5 bases, and 0 bases had no gene match. The CDR3 covers 13 residues. Germline V lookup: CDR1 SEHNR, CDR2 FQNEAQ (reference sequence). This CDR3 is CASSDRGTGELFF. Written as DNA, the CDR3 is TGTGCCAGCAGCGACAGGGGGACCGGGGAGCTGTTTTTT.

This CDR3 is CASSARTGQYF. Written as DNA, the CDR3 is TGCGCCAGCAGTGCCAGGACAGGGCAGTACTTC. V gene TRBV10-2 combines with J gene TRBJ2-4, with TRBD1 matching over 8 bases. The CDR3 has 11 amino acids. V lost 4 bases and J lost 13; bases outside the gene matches: 3. The germline V gene encodes CDR1 WSHSY and CDR2 SAAADI.

The gene calls are TRBV6-2 or TRBV6-3 and TRBJ2-1; D might be TRBD1 (5 bases). The germline gives CDR1 MNHEY, CDR2 SVGEGT. V gave up 0 bases and J gave up 1 base, with 13 bases separating them. The CDR3 is 17 residues long. CDR3 in DNA: TGTGCCAGCAGTTACTCTCCTAGGACAAATTCCTACAATGAGCAGTTCTTC. Translation: CASSYSPRTNSYNEQFF.

This chain connects TRBV2 to TRBJ2-5; D is unresolved. Germline-derived CDR1 and CDR2 are SNHLY and FYNNEI. This CDR3 is built from 12 residues. V was clipped by 6 bases and J by 2 bases, with 7 bases between them. CDR3 sequence reads: CASRPIQETQYF. The CDR3 region has the DNA TGTGCCAGCAGGCCGATTCAAGAGACCCAGTACTTC.

This chain links TRBV19 with TRBJ2-7, with D unresolved. The germline V gene encodes CDR1 LNHDA and CDR2 SQIVND (reference sequence). The CDR3 covers 13 residues. Trimming pared 1 base from V and 3 bases from J, leaving 7 bases between. The CDR3 loop is CASSIAQFYEQYF. The CDR3 coding sequence is TGTGCCAGTAGTATAGCACAGTTCTACGAGCAGTACTTC.

The rearrangement uses TRBV7-9 and TRBJ1-2; TRBD1 matches at 7 bases. The germline gives CDR1 SEHNR, CDR2 FQNEAQ (reference sequence). This CDR3 is built from 15 residues. V was pared by 2 bases and J by 8 bases, with 11 bases of the junction left unmatched. The CDR3 bases are TGTGCCAGCAGCTTAACTCCATTAACAGGGGTCGGCTACACCTTC. It specifies CASSLTPLTGVGYTF.

V gene TRBV15 combines with J gene TRBJ1-5, with 7 nucleotides matching TRBD1. Germline V CDR1 and CDR2: LNHNV, YYDKDF (reference sequence). This CDR3 is built from 14 residues. The J segment lost 4 bases and the V segment lost 3 bases, leaving 3 bases of the junction unmatched. For the CDR3, the DNA is TGTGCCACCAGCAGGACAGGGTATAATCAGCCCCAGCATTTT. Protein product: CATSRTGYNQPQHF.

This clone was detected once. The chain is built from TRBV2 and TRBJ1-5; 11 positions match TRBD1. This CDR3 is built from 14 residues. V dropped 4 bases and J dropped 7; count of bases not matched to a gene: 3. Germline V gene lookup returns CDR1 SNHLY and CDR2 FYNNEI. CDR3 bases: TGTGCCAGCAGTGTCGGACAGGGGGCACAGCCCCAGCATTTT. Protein product: CASSVGQGAQPQHF. The full variable domain, completed using reference TRBV2 and TRBJ1-5, is EPEVTQTPSHQVTQMGQEVILRCVPISNHLYFYWYRQILGQKVEFLVSFYNNEISEKSEIFDDQFSVERPDGSNFTLKIRSTKLEDSAMYFCASSVGQGAQPQHFGDGTRLSIL.